Listed here are 25 T cell receptor beta chains from one sample, sequenced in a study of blood T cells in healthy people across ages. The use of a sample-barcoded 5' primer and a J-beta primer mix characterized a second PCR of roughly 6 to 11 cycles. In TCRdb, the 5' RACE reads were re-called with MiXCR into one record per CDR3 protein. The table includes 1.5 million to 2 million distinct CDR3 sequences, approximately 28% detected once. Sequenced sample: blood. These receptors all come from a woman in her 30s in good health.

In DNA form, the CDR3 reads TGTGCCAGCAGCCCACAGGGTAGCGGGTACGAGCAGTACTTC. This encodes CASSPQGSGYEQYF. The chain carries TRBV7-2 and TRBJ2-7, with TRBD2 as a possible D gene (7 bases). V lost 5 bases, J lost 4 bases, and 15 bases lay in between. The CDR3 is made up of 14 amino acids. Looked up from germline, CDR1 is SGHTA and CDR2 is FQGNSA.

In this sample, this clonotype turned up many times. The chain recombines TRBV6-6 with TRBJ2-7, with TRBD1 identical over 9 bases. This CDR3 has 12 amino acids. The V gene end was trimmed by 5 bases and the J gene end by 6 bases; junction bases not matched to a gene: 2. Germline loops: CDR1 MNHNY, CDR2 SVGAGI (reference sequence). CDR3: CASSRDRVEQYF. The CDR3 region has the DNA TGTGCCAGCAGTCGGGACAGGGTCGAGCAGTACTTC.

The chain joins TRBV5-1 to TRBJ2-3, with 11 nucleotides matching TRBD1. From germline, CDR1 is SGHRS and CDR2 YFSETQ. This CDR3 has 16 residues. Trimming at V came to 6 bases and at J to 2 bases, leaving 8 bases not matched to a gene. The CDR3 DNA follows: TGCGCCAGCACCTCTCAGGACAGGGGGCCCACAGATACGCAGTATTTT. This gives the protein CASTSQDRGPTDTQYF.

The chain is built from TRBV14 and TRBJ2-1; TRBD2 aligns across 14 bases. The CDR3 is 15 amino acids. V lost 3 bases and J lost 6; bases outside the gene matches: 1. Germline assignment: CDR1 SGHDN and CDR2 FVKESK. CDR3 in amino acids: CASSQGTSGGNEQFF. The DNA for the CDR3 is TGTGCCAGCAGCCAGGGGACTAGCGGGGGCAATGAGCAGTTCTTC.

This clonotype was observed a handful of times. The chain recombines TRBV20-1 with TRBJ2-3; possible D gene TRBD2, 6 bases. V lost 6 bases and J 6 bases, leaving 19 bases between the germline ends. The CDR3 has 14 amino acids. Germline values: CDR1 DFQATT, CDR2 SNEGSKA (reference sequence). The CDR3 is CSASSSEGSDTQYF. The CDR3 nucleotides read TGCAGTGCCTCTTCTAGCGAAGGCTCCGATACGCAGTATTTT.

A word on this clonotype: A much larger clone lies a single base off, so this may be a read error. This sequence joins TRBV7-6 and TRBJ1-2; D is undetermined. From germline, CDR1 is SGHVS and CDR2 FNYEAQ. CDR3 length: 16 amino acids. The CDR3 spells CTSSPSRERGNYGYTF. The DNA for the CDR3 is TGTACCAGCAGCCCTTCTAGGGAGCGAGGAAACTATGGCTACACCTTC.

Comment on this clonotype: Just one base apart from a much larger clone, this may be a read error. In this CDR3 the conserved last residue, phenylalanine or tryptophan, is missing, so a read error is likely. The chain has TRBV5-1 and TRBJ2-6; perhaps D is TRBD1 or TRBD2 (5 bases each). Trimming cost V 4 bases and J 0 bases, with 11 bases left between them. The CDR3 is 16 residues long. Looked up from germline, CDR1 is SGHRS and CDR2 is YFSETQ. The CDR3: CASSGGVFSGANVLTI. For the CDR3, the DNA is TGCGCCAGCAGCGGGGGAGTCTTCTCTGGGGCCAACGTCCTGACTATC.

The V call is TRBV2, the J call TRBJ1-2; D unresolved. CDR3 size: 13 residues. Trimming took off 1 base at V and 5 bases at J, with 8 bases between the two ends. Germline V gene data show CDR1 as SNHLY and CDR2 as FYNNEI. CDR3 nucleotides: TGTGCCAGCAGTGAAGGGGCGGAGTATGGCTACACCTTC. This codes for CASSEGAEYGYTF.

In the case of this clonotype: One end of the junction is discordant with germline, which a read error may explain. This chain joins TRBV9 and TRBJ1-2; TRBD1 matches 8 bases. The CDR3 extends over 15 amino acids. Germline V lookup: CDR1 SGDLS, CDR2 YYNGEE. CDR3 nucleotides: TGTGCCAGCAGCGTAGGGGGACAGGTCCTGTATGACTACACCTTC. It specifies CASSVGGQVLYDYTF.

A few counts support this clonotype. The chain employs TRBV5-1 and TRBJ1-2; 8 positions match TRBD1. V lost 7 bases to trimming and J lost 3 bases; unmatched junction nucleotides: 11. Germline V CDR1 and CDR2: SGHRS, YFSETQ. The CDR3 is 15 residues long. This CDR3 is CASRRARGQDYGYTF. In nucleotides, the CDR3 is TGCGCCAGCCGCAGGGCCAGGGGGCAGGACTATGGCTACACCTTC.

The genes are TRBV5-1 and TRBJ2-3, with D maybe TRBD1 (5 bases). CDR1 and CDR2 from the germline V gene are SGHRS and YFSETQ. Between the trimmed V and J ends, which lost 7 bases and 5 bases, there was a span of 14 bases. The CDR3 covers 13 residues. CDR3 coding DNA: TGCGCCAGCTACCTAAGGGGTGTAGATACGCAGTATTTT. Amino acid sequence: CASYLRGVDTQYF.

This chain connects TRBV5-6 to TRBJ2-7; D may match TRBD1 or TRBD2 (6 bases each). This CDR3 region has 14 residues. The V gene's germline CDR1 is SGHDT and CDR2 YYEEEE. V was cut by 5 bases and J by 4 bases, with 16 bases left in between. Here the CDR3 DNA reads TGTGCCAGCAGGTCTTGGGGGGCCTCGTACGAGCAGTACTTC. It encodes CASRSWGASYEQYF.

Points on this clonotype: This may arise from a read error, as a much more abundant clone is one base away. The J gene is TRBJ2-1, the V gene TRBV20-1, with D possibly being TRBD2 (6 bases). The better agreement between TRBJ2-7 and the DNA end casts doubt on the J call. The CDR3 sequence is 15 residues long. Germline V gene data show CDR1 as DFQATT and CDR2 as SNEGSKA (reference sequence). The CDR3 bases are TGCAGTGCTAGACGGTTGGAGGGTGCGTCCAATGAGCAGTACTTC. It specifies CSARRLEGASNEQYF.

In this sample, this clonotype turned up a few times. The chain joins TRBV7-8 to TRBJ2-7; D is perhaps TRBD2 (6 bases). This CDR3 comprises 17 residues. Germline CDR1 and CDR2: SGHVS and FQNEAQ. The ends were cut back, 1 base at V and 2 bases at J, with 18 bases in the middle. Written as DNA, the CDR3 is TGTGCCAGCAGCTTAGTCGAGACTAGGATAACCGCCTACGAGCAGTACTTC. Encoded protein: CASSLVETRITAYEQYF.

V usage is TRBV18 and J usage is TRBJ1-1; TRBD1 matches 8 bases. Germline-derived CDR1 and CDR2 are KGHSH and LQKENI. J was trimmed by 4 bases and V by 2 bases; bases with no gene match: 6. There are 15 residues in the CDR3. CDR3 sequence (DNA): TGTGCCAGCTCACCAGAGACAGGGGTCCTCACTGAAGCTTTCTTT. It yields the protein CASSPETGVLTEAFF.

Of note for this clonotype: This clone may be a read error of a much larger clone one base away. V gene TRBV3-1 combines with J gene TRBJ2-5, with TRBD1 as a possible D gene (6 bases). Trimming removed 4 bases at V and 11 bases at J, with 20 bases between. In germline, CDR1 is LGHDT, CDR2 YNNKEL (reference sequence). The CDR3 covers 14 residues. The CDR3 bases are TGTGCCAGCAGCCGTGTGGACAGTCGCAATGAGCAGTACTTC. This encodes CASSRVDSRNEQYF.

The V gene is TRBV7-2, the J gene TRBJ2-5; 9 bases match TRBD2. CDR1 SGHTA and CDR2 FQGNSA come from the germline V gene. The V gene end was trimmed by 5 bases and the J gene end by 5 bases; junction bases not matched to a gene: 6. The CDR3 is 14 residues long. The CDR3 protein is CASSLGTSFETQYF. The CDR3 DNA is TGTGCCAGCAGCCTGGGGACTAGCTTTGAGACCCAGTACTTC.

This chain joins TRBV6-2 or TRBV6-3 and TRBJ1-1; D uncertain. Looked up from germline, CDR1 is MNHEY and CDR2 is SVGEGT. This CDR3 is built from 11 residues. V gave up 6 bases and J gave up 7 bases, with 9 bases separating them. The CDR3 loop is CASRQRLEAFF. The CDR3 nucleotides are TGTGCCAGCAGACAGAGGCTTGAAGCTTTCTTT.

This clonotype was seen repeatedly, ten times or more. V gene TRBV6-5 combines with J gene TRBJ2-4, with D uncertain. CDR1 and CDR2 from the germline V gene are MNHEY and SVGAGI. With 6 bases removed from V and 0 bases from J, the gap between germline ends came to 12 bases. The CDR3 is made up of 15 amino acids. The CDR3 sequence: CASRPSLGAKNIQYF. In DNA form, the CDR3 reads TGTGCCAGCAGACCCTCCCTGGGAGCCAAAAACATTCAGTACTTC.

This clonotype showed up just a few times. The V and J genes are TRBV12-3 or TRBV12-4 and TRBJ2-3; 14 nucleotides match TRBD2. The CDR3 contains 17 residues. J lost 4 bases, V lost 5 bases, and 8 bases had no gene match. In nucleotides, the CDR3 is TGTGCCAGCAGTCGACTAGCGGGAGGGGGTCAAGCAGATACGCAGTATTTT. Amino acids: CASSRLAGGGQADTQYF.

This clonotype was detected a few times. The rearrangement joins TRBV10-3 to TRBJ2-5; D perhaps matches TRBD2 (6 bases). The CDR3 runs 14 residues. The V and J ends lost 3 bases and 3 bases respectively, with 11 bases between them. Germline-derived CDR1 and CDR2 are ENHRY and SYGVKD. The CDR3 DNA reads as TGTGCCATCAGTGAAGGAGGAGGGAAAGAGACCCAGTACTTC. Its translation is CAISEGGGKETQYF.

The table lists this clonotype with many counts. CDR3 DNA: TGCAGTGCTAAGTCGGGAGGGCGCGAGCAGTACTTC. Translating it yields CSAKSGGREQYF. The J gene is TRBJ2-7, the V gene TRBV20-1; 8 bases agree with TRBD2. The germline V gene has CDR1 DFQATT and CDR2 SNEGSKA (reference sequence). The CDR3 totals 12 residues. V was pared by 4 bases and J by 6 bases, with 5 bases of the junction left unmatched.

The table lists this clonotype with many counts. The chain uses TRBV11-2 and TRBJ2-5, with D possibly matching TRBD1 (5 bases). Germline-derived CDR1 and CDR2 are SGHAT and FQNNGV. V lost 5 bases and J 3 bases, leaving 16 bases between the germline ends. CDR3 length: 15 residues. The CDR3 loop is CASSPPQAGKETQYF. CDR3 DNA: TGTGCCAGCAGCCCTCCTCAGGCAGGGAAAGAGACCCAGTACTTC.

The chain employs TRBV4-3 and TRBJ1-1; D gene uncertain. The CDR3 runs 16 residues. Trimming took 0 bases from V and 4 from J, leaving 15 bases between them. The germline V gene encodes CDR1 LGHNA and CDR2 YSLEER. CDR3 loop: CASSQETYGVSTEAFF. In DNA form, the CDR3 reads TGCGCCAGCAGCCAAGAGACCTACGGGGTTAGCACTGAAGCTTTCTTT.

This clonotype has a count of ten or more. The J gene is TRBJ2-3, the V gene TRBV7-9, with D tentatively TRBD1 (9 bases). The V gene lost 5 bases and the J gene lost 7 bases, with 22 bases spanning the gap. The CDR3 contains 16 residues. Germline V gene sequence: CDR1 SEHNR, CDR2 FQNEAQ (reference sequence). The CDR3 DNA reads as TGTGCCAGCAGCCCCGGGGGGGACAGGGATATTCATACGCAGTATTTT. This gives the protein CASSPGGDRDIHTQYF.